This T cell receptor (beta chain) was sequenced during a study of glioma-infiltrating T cells after dendritic cell vaccination. The PCR used 60 V beta and 13 J beta primers. Libraries were prepared by immunoSEQ multiplex PCR; TCRdb keeps only in-frame clonotypes and omits some of them. The repertoire holds roughly 60,000 clones, around nine tenths seen once, with 9.5% to 13% in the top ten. General observations from the study: TCR clonality showed no direct relationship with survival. Longer survival after dendritic cell vaccination followed higher pretreatment TIL content.

The CDR3 extends over 13 amino acids. Germline V gives CDR1 LGHNT, CDR2 FRNRAP. V shed 4 bases and J shed 4 bases, with 8 bases lying between them. On this clone: What it recognizes is unknown.

Time point reported: after dendritic cell vaccination, including at tumor progression/relapse. Sequences were derived from blood, sampled after dendritic cell vaccination. The V and J genes are TRBV12-5 and TRBJ2-1; D perhaps matches TRBD2 (6 bases). The source of this sequence is a human donor with glioblastoma. The CDR3 DNA reads TGTGCTAGTGGTTCGGGACTGTACAATGAGCAGTTCTTC. It is translated as CASGSGLYNEQFF. The full variable domain, its missing parts supplied by reference TRBV12-5 and TRBJ2-1, is DARVTQTPRHKVTEMGQEVTMRCQPILGHNTVFWYRQTMMQGLELLAYFRNRAPLDDSGMPKDRFSAEMPDATLATLKIQPSEPRDSAVYFCASGSGLYNEQFFGPGTRLTVL.